One T cell receptor beta chain is described in this entry. Its antigen remains unidentified. These data belong to a study of cytomegalovirus exposure and HLA in healthy donors. PCR amplification relied on 60 Vbeta primers (plus 13 Jbeta primers). Generated by immunoSEQ multiplex PCR, the TCRdb table keeps only in-frame clones and is missing some. The table includes approximately 150,000 clones, roughly 75% detected once. This CDR3 is built from 16 residues. Germline V gene lookup returns CDR1 SGDLS and CDR2 YYNGEE. V was cut by 0 bases and J by 0 bases, with 10 bases left in between. The study's findings and limits: It was assumed in the presence/absence analyses that sequencing depth was roughly uniform across donors. HLA allele associations emerged for about 16,000 TCR beta sequences in a later analysis, at 0.05 false discovery rate. HLA-A and HLA-B allele assignments for most subjects were reportedly predicted accurately using TCR beta sequences. CMV antigen specificity of a few CMV-associated chains was confirmed in vitro.

The chain carries TRBV9 and TRBJ1-3; tentatively, D is TRBD1 (5 bases). The specimen sequenced was PBMCs. The TCR originated in a female donor in good health and CMV-seronegative. CDR3 loop: CASSVEGPVSGNTIYF. CDR3 coding DNA: TGTGCCAGCAGCGTAGAGGGGCCAGTCTCTGGAAACACCATATATTTT.